Here is one T cell receptor beta chain with its context. V was clipped by 1 base and J by 8 bases; unmatched bases: 5. The CDR3 covers 15 residues. Germline CDR1 and CDR2: MNHEY and SMNVEV (reference sequence). The sample comes from a study of T cell changes during pregnancy in multiple sclerosis. Measured with immunoSEQ multiplex PCR; TCRdb has only the in-frame clones, and not every one. The table has around 50,000 clones, 93% seen once. The receptor comes from a female donor with multiple sclerosis, enrolled in a pregnancy study. The material sequenced was CD8+ T cells from peripheral blood mononuclear cells, taken in the second trimester of pregnancy. The J gene is TRBJ2-1, the V gene TRBV27; TRBD1 agrees at 10 bases. CDR3 amino acids: CASSLLWTGGDEQFF. In DNA, the CDR3 is TGTGCCAGCAGTTTATTATGGACAGGGGGGGATGAGCAGTTCTTC.